Listed below are T cell receptor beta chains from one sample, sequenced in a study of blood T cell repertoires in COVID-19. Produced via immunoSEQ multiplex PCR; TCRdb's table is partial and in-frame only. The repertoire holds about 16,000 clones, with roughly nine tenths as singletons. Material for sequencing was peripheral blood. The source is a man aged 55 to 70 with acute or convalescent COVID-19. Each CDR3 is given with its conserved first and last residue. The D gene is left open where the match is weak. Clone size is shown for a subset of rows, as once, few, many or a class of expanded clone.

length	V	J	D	size	CDR3	DNA
13	TRBV5-1	TRBJ2-3	-	once	CASSLDNTDTQYF	TGCGCCAGCAGCCTTGACAACACAGATACGCAGTATTTT
16	TRBV27	TRBJ2-7	TRBD2	-	CASSSLGGGIIYEQYF	TGTGCCAGCAGTTCCCTCGGGGGGGGGATTATTTACGAGCAGTACTTC
15	TRBV27	TRBJ1-2	-	-	CASSDDGSLAFLYTF	TGTGCCAGCAGCGATGACGGGAGCCTCGCCTTCCTCTACACCTTC
12	TRBV12-3/TRBV12-4	TRBJ2-7	-	-	CASTGLGHEQYF	TGTGCCAGCACCGGTTTGGGGCACGAGCAGTACTTC
16	TRBV5-4	TRBJ2-5	TRBD2	-	CASSLGSGAFQETQYF	TGTGCCAGCAGCTTGGGTAGCGGGGCGTTCCAAGAGACCCAGTACTTC
15	TRBV5-1	TRBJ2-7	-	-	CASSSLGQRVGEQYF	TGCGCCAGCAGCTCCCTTGGACAGAGAGTAGGCGAGCAGTACTTC
14	TRBV5-1	TRBJ1-2	-	-	CASSLESSYYGYTF	TGCGCCAGCAGCCTAGAAAGCTCTTACTATGGCTACACCTTC
14	TRBV28	TRBJ2-1	TRBD2	-	CASRAQAGGREQFF	TGTGCCAGCAGGGCCCAAGCGGGAGGCCGCGAGCAGTTCTTC
15	TRBV24-1	TRBJ2-5	TRBD2	-	CATSDPGPGGETQYF	TGTGCCACCAGTGACCCGGGACCGGGAGGGGAGACCCAGTACTTC
16	TRBV5-1	TRBJ2-1	TRBD2	-	CASSLLGGGAYNEQFF	TGCGCCAGCAGCTTGCTCGGGGGAGGGGCCTACAATGAGCAGTTCTTC
14	TRBV5-6	TRBJ1-3	TRBD1	-	CASGYGQGGNTIYF	TGTGCCAGCGGATATGGACAGGGTGGAAACACCATATATTTT
15	TRBV18	TRBJ1-5	-	-	CASSPQTGLGQPQHF	TGTGCCAGCTCACCACAAACAGGGTTGGGTCAGCCCCAGCATTTT
16	TRBV9	TRBJ2-1	TRBD2	once	CASNRLAGALRNEQFF	TGTGCCAGCAACAGACTAGCGGGGGCACTCCGCAATGAGCAGTTCTTC
17	TRBV25-1	TRBJ1-1	TRBD1	few	CASSAPGGTGVNVEAFF	TGTGCCAGCAGTGCCCCAGGAGGGACAGGGGTGAATGTTGAAGCTTTCTTT
16	TRBV25-1	TRBJ1-1	TRBD1	-	CASSGINRGSGTEAFF	TGTGCCAGCAGTGGTATAAACAGGGGTAGCGGCACTGAAGCTTTCTTT
16	TRBV28	TRBJ2-6	TRBD2	-	CASSLYSGGVANVLTF	TGTGCCAGCAGTCTTTATAGCGGGGGGGTGGCCAACGTCCTGACTTTC
16	TRBV9	TRBJ2-1	-	-	CASSAEQGKSYNEQFF	TGTGCCAGCAGCGCTGAACAGGGAAAATCCTACAATGAGCAGTTCTTC
11	TRBV30	TRBJ1-3	-	-	CAWSPGNTIYF	TGTGCCTGGAGCCCGGGAAACACCATATATTTT
15	TRBV5-1	TRBJ2-2	TRBD1	-	CASSLGQGNTGELFF	TGCGCCAGCAGCTTGGGACAGGGTAATACCGGGGAGCTGTTTTTT
14	TRBV5-1	TRBJ2-3	-	-	CASSRDSSADTQYF	TGCGCCAGCAGCCGGGACTCCAGCGCAGATACGCAGTATTTT
15	TRBV7-2	TRBJ1-1	-	-	CASSSFGALNTEAFF	TGTGCCAGCAGCTCCTTTGGAGCGTTGAACACTGAAGCTTTCTTT
13	TRBV24-1	TRBJ1-2	TRBD1	-	CATSETGGAGYTF	TGTGCCACCAGTGAAACAGGGGGCGCAGGCTACACCTTC
12	TRBV6-2/TRBV6-3	TRBJ2-1	-	-	CASSYTYNEQFF	TGTGCCAGCAGTTATACCTACAATGAGCAGTTCTTC
13	TRBV6-5	TRBJ2-7	TRBD1	-	CASRRTGPYEQYF	TGTGCCAGCAGACGGACAGGCCCCTACGAGCAGTACTTC
15	TRBV13	TRBJ1-1	TRBD1	-	CASSADRGGNTEAFF	TGTGCCAGCAGCGCTGACAGGGGTGGGAACACTGAAGCTTTCTTT
15	TRBV5-8	TRBJ2-4	TRBD1	-	CASSRTGTGENIQYF	TGTGCCAGCAGCAGGACCGGGACAGGGGAGAACATTCAGTACTTC
13	TRBV28	TRBJ1-1	-	-	CASSFTVNTEAFF	TGTGCCAGCAGTTTCACGGTGAACACTGAAGCTTTCTTT
15	TRBV4-2	TRBJ2-3	TRBD1	-	CASSPRTGGTDTQYF	TGTGCCAGCAGCCCCCGGACAGGGGGAACAGATACGCAGTATTTT
12	TRBV29-1	TRBJ2-3	-	-	CSGRGGTDTQYF	TGCAGCGGCCGGGGAGGCACAGATACGCAGTATTTT
13	TRBV18	TRBJ1-2	TRBD1	once	CASSLDRNYGYTF	TGTGCCAGCTCTTTGGACAGGAACTATGGCTACACCTTC
19	TRBV15	TRBJ2-4	-	-	CATSRESPTGRTEGNIQYF	TGTGCCACCAGCAGAGAATCTCCTACCGGTCGGACCGAGGGAAACATTCAGTACTTC
14	TRBV9	TRBJ1-1	-	-	CASSVVTDYTEAFF	TGTGCCAGCAGCGTAGTAACGGACTACACTGAAGCTTTCTTT
17	TRBV7-9	TRBJ2-7	TRBD2	few	CASSLGPPAGVGYEQYF	TGTGCCAGCAGCTTAGGTCCCCCGGCGGGGGTCGGCTACGAGCAGTACTTC
13	TRBV6-6	TRBJ1-5	-	-	CASSYSEGQPQHF	TGTGCCAGCAGTTACTCGGAGGGTCAGCCCCAGCATTTT
11	TRBV27	TRBJ2-5	-	-	CASSSGETQYF	TGTGCCAGCAGTTCAGGGGAGACCCAGTACTTC
12	TRBV11-3	TRBJ2-3	-	-	CASSLDGSAQYF	TGTGCCAGCAGCTTAGATGGCAGTGCGCAGTATTTT
16	TRBV5-1	TRBJ2-2	TRBD1	-	CASSLGGGASTGELFF	TGCGCCAGCAGCTTGGGAGGGGGCGCAAGCACCGGGGAGCTGTTTTTT
16	TRBV7-9	TRBJ1-1	TRBD1	-	CASSEIGQGQGTEAFF	TGTGCCAGCAGCGAGATCGGACAGGGTCAGGGCACTGAAGCTTTCTTT
17	TRBV10-3	TRBJ1-5	-	few	CAISETYDRSGNQPQHF	TGTGCCATCAGTGAGACTTACGACAGGTCAGGCAATCAGCCCCAGCATTTT
16	TRBV5-4	TRBJ2-1	TRBD1	-	CASSVSPGQGDNEQFF	TGTGCCAGCAGCGTAAGCCCGGGACAGGGGGACAATGAGCAGTTCTTC
13	TRBV30	TRBJ1-5	TRBD1	-	CAWSQGGWQPQHF	TGTGCCTGGAGTCAGGGGGGTTGGCAGCCCCAGCATTTT
14	TRBV29-1	TRBJ2-3	-	-	CSVRLSGGVDTQYF	TGCAGCGTTCGGCTTTCAGGAGGGGTAGATACGCAGTATTTT
12	TRBV19	TRBJ1-3	TRBD1	-	CAGQGSGNTIYF	TGTGCCGGACAGGGCAGTGGAAACACCATATATTTT
13	TRBV13	TRBJ2-7	TRBD1	-	CASSRQGIYEQYF	TGTGCCAGCAGCCGACAGGGGATCTACGAGCAGTACTTC
19	TRBV5-6	TRBJ2-7	TRBD2	-	CASSGTSGRDSLSSYEQYF	TGTGCCAGCAGCGGGACTAGCGGGAGGGATTCTTTAAGCTCCTACGAGCAGTACTTC
13	TRBV27	TRBJ2-1	-	-	CASSLNSYNEQFF	TGTGCCAGCAGTTTAAACAGCTACAATGAGCAGTTCTTC
13	TRBV6-2/TRBV6-3	TRBJ2-5	-	-	CASSYGSGETQYF	TGTGCCAGCAGTTACGGGTCGGGTGAGACCCAGTACTTC
14	TRBV11-2	TRBJ2-7	-	-	CASSPDRNIYEQYF	TGTGCCAGCAGCCCCGACAGAAACATCTACGAGCAGTACTTC
14	TRBV19	TRBJ1-3	-	-	CASSTSGRGNTIYF	TGTGCCAGTAGTACTTCAGGGCGAGGAAACACCATATATTTT
15	TRBV6-5	TRBJ1-6	-	few	CASSYSISYNSPLHF	TGTGCCAGCAGTTACTCTATCTCCTATAATTCACCCCTCCACTTT